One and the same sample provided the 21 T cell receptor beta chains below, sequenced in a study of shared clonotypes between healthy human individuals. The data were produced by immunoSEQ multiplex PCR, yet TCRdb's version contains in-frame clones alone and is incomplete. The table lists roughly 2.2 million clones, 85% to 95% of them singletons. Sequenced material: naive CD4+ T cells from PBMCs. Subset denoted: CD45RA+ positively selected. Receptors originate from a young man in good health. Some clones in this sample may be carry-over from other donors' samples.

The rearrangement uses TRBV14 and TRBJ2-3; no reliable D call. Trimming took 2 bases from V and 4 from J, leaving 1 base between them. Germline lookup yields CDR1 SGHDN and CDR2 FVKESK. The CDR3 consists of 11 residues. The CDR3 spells CASSQSDTQYF. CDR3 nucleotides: TGTGCCAGCAGCCAATCAGATACGCAGTATTTT. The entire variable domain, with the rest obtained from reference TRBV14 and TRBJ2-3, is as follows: EAGVTQFPSHSVIEKGQTVTLRCDPISGHDNLYWYRRVMGKEIKFLLHFVKESKQDESGMPNNRFLAERTGGTYSTLKVQPAELEDSGVYFCASSQSDTQYFGPGTRLTVL.

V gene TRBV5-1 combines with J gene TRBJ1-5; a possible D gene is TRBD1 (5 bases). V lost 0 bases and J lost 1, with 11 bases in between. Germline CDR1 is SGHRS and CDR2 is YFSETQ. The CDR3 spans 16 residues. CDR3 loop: CASSLVPQGSNQPQHF. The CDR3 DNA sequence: TGCGCCAGCAGCTTGGTACCCCAGGGAAGCAATCAGCCCCAGCATTTT.

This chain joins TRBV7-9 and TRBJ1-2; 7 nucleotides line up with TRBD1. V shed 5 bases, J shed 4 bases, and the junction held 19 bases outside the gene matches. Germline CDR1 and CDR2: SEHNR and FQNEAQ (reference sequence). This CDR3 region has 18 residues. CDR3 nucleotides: TGTGCCAGCAGCGGGCGAGGGGGCCTGCGCCCGTTCTTCTATGGCTACACCTTC. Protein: CASSGRGGLRPFFYGYTF.

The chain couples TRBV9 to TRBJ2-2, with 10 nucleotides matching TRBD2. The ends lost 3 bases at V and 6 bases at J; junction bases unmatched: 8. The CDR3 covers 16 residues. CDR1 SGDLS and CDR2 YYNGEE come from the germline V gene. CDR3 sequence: CASSATSGTYAGELFF. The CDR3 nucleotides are TGTGCCAGCAGCGCTACTAGCGGGACGTACGCCGGGGAGCTGTTTTTT.

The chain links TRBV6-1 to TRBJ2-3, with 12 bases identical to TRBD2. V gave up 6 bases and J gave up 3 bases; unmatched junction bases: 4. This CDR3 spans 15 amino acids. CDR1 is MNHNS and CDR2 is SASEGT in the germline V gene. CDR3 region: CASSRLAGVTDTQYF. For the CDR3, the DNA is TGTGCCAGCAGCCGACTAGCGGGAGTGACAGATACGCAGTATTTT.

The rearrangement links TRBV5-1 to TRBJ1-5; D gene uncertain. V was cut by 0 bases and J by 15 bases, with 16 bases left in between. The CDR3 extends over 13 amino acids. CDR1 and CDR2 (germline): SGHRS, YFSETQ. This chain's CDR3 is CASSLDGSLPMHF. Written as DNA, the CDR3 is TGCGCCAGCAGCTTGGATGGGTCCCTACCCATGCATTTT.

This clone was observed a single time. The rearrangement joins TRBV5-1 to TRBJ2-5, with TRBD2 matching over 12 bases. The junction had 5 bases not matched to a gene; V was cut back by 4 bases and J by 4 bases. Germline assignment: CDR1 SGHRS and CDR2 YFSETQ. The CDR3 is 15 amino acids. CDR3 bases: TGCGCCAGCAGCCCGATACTAGCGGGAGGAGAGACCCAGTACTTC. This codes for CASSPILAGGETQYF.

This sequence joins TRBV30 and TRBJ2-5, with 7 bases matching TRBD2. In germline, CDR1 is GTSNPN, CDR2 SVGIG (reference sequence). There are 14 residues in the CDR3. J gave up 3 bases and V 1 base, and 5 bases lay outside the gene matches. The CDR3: CAWSGTRREETQYF. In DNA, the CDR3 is TGTGCCTGGAGTGGGACTAGGAGAGAAGAGACCCAGTACTTC.

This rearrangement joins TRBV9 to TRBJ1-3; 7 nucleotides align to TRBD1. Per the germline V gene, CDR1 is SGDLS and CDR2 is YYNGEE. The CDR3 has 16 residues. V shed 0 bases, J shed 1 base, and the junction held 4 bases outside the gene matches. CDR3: CASSVATGASGNTIYF. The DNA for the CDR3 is TGTGCCAGCAGCGTAGCTACAGGGGCATCTGGAAACACCATATATTTT.

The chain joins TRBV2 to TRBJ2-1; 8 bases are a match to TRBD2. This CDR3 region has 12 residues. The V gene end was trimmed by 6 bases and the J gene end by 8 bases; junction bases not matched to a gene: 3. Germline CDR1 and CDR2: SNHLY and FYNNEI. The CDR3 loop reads CASRGLAYEQFF. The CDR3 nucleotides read TGTGCCAGCAGAGGACTAGCCTATGAGCAGTTCTTC.

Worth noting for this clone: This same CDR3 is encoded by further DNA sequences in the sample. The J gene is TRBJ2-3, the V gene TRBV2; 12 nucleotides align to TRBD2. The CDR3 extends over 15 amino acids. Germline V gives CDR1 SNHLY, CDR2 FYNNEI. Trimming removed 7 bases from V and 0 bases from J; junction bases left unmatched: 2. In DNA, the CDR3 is TGTGCCAGCATGGGGACTAGCGGGAGCACAGATACGCAGTATTTT. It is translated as CASMGTSGSTDTQYF.

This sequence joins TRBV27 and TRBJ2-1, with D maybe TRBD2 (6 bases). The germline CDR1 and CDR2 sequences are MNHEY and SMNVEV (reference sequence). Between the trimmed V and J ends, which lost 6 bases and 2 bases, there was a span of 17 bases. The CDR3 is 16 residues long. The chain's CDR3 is CASSPQDGRTYNEQFF. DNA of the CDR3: TGTGCCAGCAGCCCCCAGGACGGGAGAACCTACAATGAGCAGTTCTTC.

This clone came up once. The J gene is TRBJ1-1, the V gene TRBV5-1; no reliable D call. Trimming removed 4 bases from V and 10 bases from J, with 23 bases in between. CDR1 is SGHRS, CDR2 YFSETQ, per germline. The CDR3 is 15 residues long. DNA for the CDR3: TGCGCCAGCAGCCTCTCGGGGTTGAGCCTGTTAGGAGCTTTCTTT. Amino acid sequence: CASSLSGLSLLGAFF.

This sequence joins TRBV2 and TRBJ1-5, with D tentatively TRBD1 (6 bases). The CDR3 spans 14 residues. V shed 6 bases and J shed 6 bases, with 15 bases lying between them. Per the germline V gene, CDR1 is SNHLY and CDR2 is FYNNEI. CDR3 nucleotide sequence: TGTGCCAGCAGCGGGACACGGATGGGTCAGCCCCAGCATTTT. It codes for CASSGTRMGQPQHF. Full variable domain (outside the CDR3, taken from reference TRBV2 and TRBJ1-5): EPEVTQTPSHQVTQMGQEVILRCVPISNHLYFYWYRQILGQKVEFLVSFYNNEISEKSEIFDDQFSVERPDGSNFTLKIRSTKLEDSAMYFCASSGTRMGQPQHFGDGTRLSIL.

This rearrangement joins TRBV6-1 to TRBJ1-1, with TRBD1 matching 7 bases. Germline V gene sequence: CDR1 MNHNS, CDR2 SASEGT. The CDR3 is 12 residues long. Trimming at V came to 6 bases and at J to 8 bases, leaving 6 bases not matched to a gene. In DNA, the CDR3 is TGTGCCAGCAGGCTGACAGGGAGAGAAGCTTTCTTT. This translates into CASRLTGREAFF.

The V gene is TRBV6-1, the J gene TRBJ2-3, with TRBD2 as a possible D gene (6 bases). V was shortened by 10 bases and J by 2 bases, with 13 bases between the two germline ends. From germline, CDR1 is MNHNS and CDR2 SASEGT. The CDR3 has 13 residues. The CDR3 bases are TGTGCCACCGCAGCGGGTCACACAGATACGCAGTATTTT. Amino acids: CATAAGHTDTQYF.

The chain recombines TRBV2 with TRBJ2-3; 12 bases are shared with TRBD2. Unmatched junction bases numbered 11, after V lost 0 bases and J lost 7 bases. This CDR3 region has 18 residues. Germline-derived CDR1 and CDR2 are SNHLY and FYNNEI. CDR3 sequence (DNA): TGTGCCAGCAGTGAAGCCTTCCTAGCGGGAGGGAATAGGAATACGCAGTATTTT. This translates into CASSEAFLAGGNRNTQYF. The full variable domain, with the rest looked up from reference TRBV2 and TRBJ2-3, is EPEVTQTPSHQVTQMGQEVILRCVPISNHLYFYWYRQILGQKVEFLVSFYNNEISEKSEIFDDQFSVERPDGSNFTLKIRSTKLEDSAMYFCASSEAFLAGGNRNTQYFGPGTRLTVL.

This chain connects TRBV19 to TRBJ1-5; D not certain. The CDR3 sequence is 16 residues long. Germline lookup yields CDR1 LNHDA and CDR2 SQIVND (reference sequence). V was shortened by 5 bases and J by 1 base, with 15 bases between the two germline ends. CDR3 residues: CASSPREGRSNQPQHF. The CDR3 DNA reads TGTGCCAGTAGTCCCCGAGAGGGCAGGAGCAATCAGCCCCAGCATTTT.

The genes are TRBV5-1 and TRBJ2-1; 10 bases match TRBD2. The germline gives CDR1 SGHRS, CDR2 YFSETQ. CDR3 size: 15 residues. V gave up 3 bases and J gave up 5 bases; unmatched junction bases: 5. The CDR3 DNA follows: TGCGCCAGCAGCTCGGGACTAGCGTTGGACAATGAGCAGTTCTTC. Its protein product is CASSSGLALDNEQFF.

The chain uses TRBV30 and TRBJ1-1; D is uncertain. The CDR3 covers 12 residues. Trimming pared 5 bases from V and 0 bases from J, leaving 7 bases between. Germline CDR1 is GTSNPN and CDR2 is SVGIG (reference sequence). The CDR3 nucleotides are TGTGCCTGGGACGGAATGAACACTGAAGCTTTCTTT. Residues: CAWDGMNTEAFF.

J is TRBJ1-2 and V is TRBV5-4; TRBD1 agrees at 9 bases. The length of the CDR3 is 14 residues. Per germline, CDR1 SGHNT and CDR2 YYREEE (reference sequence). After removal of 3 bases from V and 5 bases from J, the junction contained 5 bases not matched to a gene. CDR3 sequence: CASSWDRAQYGYTF. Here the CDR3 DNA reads TGTGCCAGCAGCTGGGACAGGGCACAGTATGGCTACACCTTC.